This T cell receptor beta chain emerged from a study of cytomegalovirus exposure and HLA in healthy donors. CDR3 length: 15 residues. Trimming cost V 0 bases and J 5 bases; bases outside gene matches: 5. Looked up from germline, CDR1 is MDHEN and CDR2 is SYDVKM. With respect to this clone: What it recognizes is unknown.

Study outcomes and limitations: Analysis performed later found more than 15,000 TCR beta sequences associated with HLA alleles at 0.05 false discovery rate. No immune exposure information besides CMV serostatus was available.

The PCR made use of 60 Vbeta and 13 Jbeta primers. Clones were sequenced by immunoSEQ multiplex PCR, and TCRdb holds only the in-frame ones, with some missing. The data contain more than 95,000 clones, 65% to 75% of them singletons. V usage is TRBV28 and J usage is TRBJ2-7, with TRBD2 matching over 9 bases. The receptor comes from a man in his forties in good health and CMV-seropositive. Material: PBMCs. The CDR3 DNA sequence: TGTGCCAGCAGTTTATGGTCTAGCGGGAACGACGAGCAGTACTTC. The encoded protein is CASSLWSSGNDEQYF. Together with reference TRBV28 and TRBJ2-7, the CDR3 gives the full variable domain: DVKVTQSSRYLVKRTGEKVFLECVQDMDHENMFWYRQDPGLGLRLIYFSYDVKMKEKGDIPEGYSVSREKKERFSLILESASTNQTSMYLCASSLWSSGNDEQYFGPGTRLTVT.